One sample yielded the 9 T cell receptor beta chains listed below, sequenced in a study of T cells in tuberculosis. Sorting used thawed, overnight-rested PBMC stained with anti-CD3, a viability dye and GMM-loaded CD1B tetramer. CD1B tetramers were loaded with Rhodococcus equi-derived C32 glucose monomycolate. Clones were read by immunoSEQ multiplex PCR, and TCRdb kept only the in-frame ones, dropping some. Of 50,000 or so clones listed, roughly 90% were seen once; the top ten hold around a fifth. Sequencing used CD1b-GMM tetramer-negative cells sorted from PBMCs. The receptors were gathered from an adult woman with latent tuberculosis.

This chain's CDR3 is CASSPAGPETQYF. The DNA of the CDR3 is TGTGCCAGCTCACCTGCGGGGCCAGAGACCCAGTACTTC. The chain recombines TRBV18 with TRBJ2-5; TRBD2 is a possible D gene (6 bases). The CDR3 has 13 amino acids. The germline gives CDR1 KGHSH, CDR2 LQKENI. The V end was cut by 3 bases, the J end by 4 bases, with 9 bases between.

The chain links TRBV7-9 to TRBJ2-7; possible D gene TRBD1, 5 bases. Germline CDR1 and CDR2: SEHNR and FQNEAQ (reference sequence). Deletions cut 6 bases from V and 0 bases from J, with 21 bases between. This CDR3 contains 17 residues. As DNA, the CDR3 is TGTGCCAGCAGTAGCCCCCAGGGAACCGGACACTCCTACGAGCAGTACTTC. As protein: CASSSPQGTGHSYEQYF.

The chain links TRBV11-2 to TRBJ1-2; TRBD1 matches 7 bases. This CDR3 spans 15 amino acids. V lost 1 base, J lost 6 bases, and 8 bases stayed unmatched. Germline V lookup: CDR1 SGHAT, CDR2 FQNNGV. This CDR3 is CASSLVPQGIDGYTF. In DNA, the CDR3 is TGTGCCAGCAGCTTAGTCCCACAGGGGATTGATGGCTACACCTTC.

The CDR3 here is CASSGRDYRPAQFF. The DNA for the CDR3 is TGTGCCAGCAGTGGAAGGGACTACCGGCCAGCGCAGTTCTTC. The gene calls are TRBV2 and TRBJ2-1, with 7 nucleotides matching TRBD2. V lost 4 bases to trimming and J lost 12 bases; unmatched junction nucleotides: 12. Per germline, CDR1 SNHLY and CDR2 FYNNEI. The CDR3 length is 14 residues.

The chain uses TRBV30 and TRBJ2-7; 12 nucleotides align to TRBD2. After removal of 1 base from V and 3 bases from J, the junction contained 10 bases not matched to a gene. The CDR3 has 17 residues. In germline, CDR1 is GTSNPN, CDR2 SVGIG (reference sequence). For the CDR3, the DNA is TGTGCCTGGAGTGAGCTAGCGGGGGGGCCCGGCCACTACGAGCAGTACTTC. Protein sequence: CAWSELAGGPGHYEQYF. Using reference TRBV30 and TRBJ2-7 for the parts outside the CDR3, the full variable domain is SQTIHQWPATLVQPVGSPLSLECTVEGTSNPNLYWYRQAAGRGLQLLFYSVGIGQISSEVPQNLSASRPQDRQFILSSKKLLLSDSGFYLCAWSELAGGPGHYEQYFGPGTRLTVT.

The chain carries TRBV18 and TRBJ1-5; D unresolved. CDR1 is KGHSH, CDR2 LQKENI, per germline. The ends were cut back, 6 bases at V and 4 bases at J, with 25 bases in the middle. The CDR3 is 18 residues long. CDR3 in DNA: TGTGCCAGCTCGCCGTTTTCCGAAAGCGGATTGGGAAATCAGCCCCAGCATTTT. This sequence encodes CASSPFSESGLGNQPQHF. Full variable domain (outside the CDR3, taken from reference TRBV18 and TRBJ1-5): NAGVMQNPRHLVRRRGQEARLRCSPMKGHSHVYWYRQLPEEGLKFMVYLQKENIIDESGMPKERFSAEFPKEGPSILRIQQVVRGDSAAYFCASSPFSESGLGNQPQHFGDGTRLSIL.

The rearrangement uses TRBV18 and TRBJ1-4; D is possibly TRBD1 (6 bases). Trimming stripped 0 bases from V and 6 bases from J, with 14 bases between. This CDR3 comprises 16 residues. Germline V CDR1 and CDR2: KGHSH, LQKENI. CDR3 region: CASSPPEYRDHEKLFF. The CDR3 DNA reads TGTGCCAGCTCACCACCTGAATACAGGGACCATGAAAAACTGTTTTTT.

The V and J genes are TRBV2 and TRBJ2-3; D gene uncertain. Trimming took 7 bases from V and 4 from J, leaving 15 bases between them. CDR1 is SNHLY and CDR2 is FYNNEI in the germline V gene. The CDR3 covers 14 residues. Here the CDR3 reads CASTGQSAADTQYF. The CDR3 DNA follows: TGTGCCAGCACCGGCCAAAGTGCGGCAGATACGCAGTATTTT.

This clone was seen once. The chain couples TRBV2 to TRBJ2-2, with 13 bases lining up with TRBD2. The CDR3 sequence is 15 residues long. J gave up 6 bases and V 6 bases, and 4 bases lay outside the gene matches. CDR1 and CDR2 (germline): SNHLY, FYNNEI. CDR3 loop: CASSETSGGAGELFF. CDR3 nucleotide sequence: TGTGCCAGCAGCGAAACTAGCGGGGGGGCCGGGGAGCTGTTTTTT.